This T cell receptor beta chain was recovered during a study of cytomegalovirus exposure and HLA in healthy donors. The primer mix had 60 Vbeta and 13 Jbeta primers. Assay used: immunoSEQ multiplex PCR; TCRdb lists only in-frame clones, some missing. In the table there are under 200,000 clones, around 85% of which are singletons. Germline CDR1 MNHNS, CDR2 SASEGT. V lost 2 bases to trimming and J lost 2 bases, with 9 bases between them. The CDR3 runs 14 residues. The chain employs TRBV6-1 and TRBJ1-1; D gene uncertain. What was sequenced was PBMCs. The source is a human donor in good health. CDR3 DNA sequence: TGTGCCAGCAGTGAACCTGGGCTTAACACTGAAGCTTTCTTT. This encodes CASSEPGLNTEAFF.